This TCR beta chain was captured in a study of T cell responses to AZD1222 COVID-19 vaccine. This clone was counted once. Pooled together were second doses at about 4 or about 12 weeks. V lost 4 bases to trimming and J lost 4 bases; unmatched junction nucleotides: 16. The CDR3 extends over 17 amino acids. Germline CDR1 LGHDT, CDR2 YNNKEL (reference sequence). Sequencing used immunoSEQ multiplex PCR; TCRdb keeps in-frame clones, though not all of them. The profile shows more than 95,000 clones, 86% of them singletons. The TCR sequence derives from an adult who received the AZD1222 COVID-19 vaccine. Sequencing was performed on peripheral blood, taken 28 days after the second AZD1222 dose. This rearrangement joins TRBV3-1 (or the pseudogene TRBV3-2) to TRBJ2-7; 7 bases fit TRBD2. DNA for the CDR3: TGTGCCAGCAGCCGATTTCGTGGGGGAGCGGGGTCTTACGAGCAGTACTTC. Encoded protein: CASSRFRGGAGSYEQYF.